Given below is one TCR beta chain in context. V gave up 2 bases and J gave up 3 bases, with 11 bases separating them. The CDR3 has 15 residues. Germline V gene data show CDR1 as MGHRA and CDR2 as YSYEKL. The data originate from a study of blood T cell repertoires in COVID-19. Study at large: The cDNA or gDNA used as material had been derived from T cells, B-cell-depleted T cells, or PBMCs.

Only in-frame clones appear in the TCRdb table, and some are missing; sequencing was by immunoSEQ multiplex PCR. The sample has around 60,000 clones, roughly 86% seen once; the top ten hold over 3.5%. The sequencing input was peripheral blood. This sequence was found in a man aged 50 to 60 with active COVID-19. V is TRBV4-1 and J is TRBJ2-1; D unclear. The CDR3 coding sequence is TGCGCCAGCAGCCAACGATCTTGGCACTACAATGAGCAGTTCTTC. Its protein product is CASSQRSWHYNEQFF.